Below are 2 T cell receptor beta chains sequenced from a single sample in a study of cytomegalovirus exposure and HLA in healthy donors. PCR amplification relied on 60 Vbeta primers (plus 13 Jbeta primers). The data were produced by immunoSEQ multiplex PCR, yet TCRdb's version contains in-frame clones alone and is incomplete. The repertoire holds 70,000 or so clones, with roughly 74% as singletons. Sequenced material: PBMCs. Every receptor here comes from a man younger than 35 in good health and CMV-seropositive.

The chain employs TRBV25-1 and TRBJ1-2, with 9 bases fitting TRBD1. The CDR3 loop spans 14 amino acids. V was pared by 8 bases and J by 4 bases, with 8 bases of the junction left unmatched. Germline CDR1 MGHDK, CDR2 SYGVNS. The CDR3: CASRSQGALYGYTF. In DNA, the CDR3 is TGTGCCAGCCGATCACAGGGGGCCCTCTATGGCTACACCTTC.

The gene calls are TRBV14 and TRBJ2-1; 11 bases line up with TRBD2. From germline, CDR1 is SGHDN and CDR2 FVKESK. The V and J ends lost 5 bases and 5 bases, in that order; junction bases with no gene match: 2. There are 14 residues in the CDR3. The CDR3 sequence: CASSGTSGNNEQFF. In DNA, the CDR3 is TGTGCCAGCAGCGGGACTAGCGGAAACAATGAGCAGTTCTTC.